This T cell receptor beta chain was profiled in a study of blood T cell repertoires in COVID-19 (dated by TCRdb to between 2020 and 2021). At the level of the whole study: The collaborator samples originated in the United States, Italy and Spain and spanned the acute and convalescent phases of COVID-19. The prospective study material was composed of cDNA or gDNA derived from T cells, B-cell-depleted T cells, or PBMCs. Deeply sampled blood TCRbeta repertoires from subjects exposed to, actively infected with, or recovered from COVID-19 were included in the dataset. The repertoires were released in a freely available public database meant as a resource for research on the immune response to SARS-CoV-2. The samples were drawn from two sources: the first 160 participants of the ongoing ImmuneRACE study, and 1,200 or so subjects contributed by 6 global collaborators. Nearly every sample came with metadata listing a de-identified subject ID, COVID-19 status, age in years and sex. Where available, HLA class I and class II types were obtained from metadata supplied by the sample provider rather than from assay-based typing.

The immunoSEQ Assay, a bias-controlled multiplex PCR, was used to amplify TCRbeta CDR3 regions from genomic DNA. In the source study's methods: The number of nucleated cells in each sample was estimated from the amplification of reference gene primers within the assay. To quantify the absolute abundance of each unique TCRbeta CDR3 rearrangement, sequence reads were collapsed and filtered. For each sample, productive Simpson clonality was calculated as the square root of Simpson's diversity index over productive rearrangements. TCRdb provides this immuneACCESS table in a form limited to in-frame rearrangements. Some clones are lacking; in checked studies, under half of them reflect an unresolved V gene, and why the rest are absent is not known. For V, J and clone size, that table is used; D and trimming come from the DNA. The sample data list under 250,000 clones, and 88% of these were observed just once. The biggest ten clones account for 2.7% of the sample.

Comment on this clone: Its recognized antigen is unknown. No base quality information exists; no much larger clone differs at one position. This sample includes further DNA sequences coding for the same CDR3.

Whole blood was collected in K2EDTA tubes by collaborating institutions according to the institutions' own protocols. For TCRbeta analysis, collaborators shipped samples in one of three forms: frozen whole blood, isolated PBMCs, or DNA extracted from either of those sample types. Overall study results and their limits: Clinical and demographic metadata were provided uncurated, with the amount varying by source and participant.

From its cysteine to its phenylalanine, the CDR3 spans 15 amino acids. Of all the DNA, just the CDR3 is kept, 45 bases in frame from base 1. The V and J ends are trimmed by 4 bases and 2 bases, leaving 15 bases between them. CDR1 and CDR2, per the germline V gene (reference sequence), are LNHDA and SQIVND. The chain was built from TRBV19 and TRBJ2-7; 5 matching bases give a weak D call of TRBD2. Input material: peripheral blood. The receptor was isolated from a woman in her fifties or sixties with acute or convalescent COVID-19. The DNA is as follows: TGTGCCAGTAGTAGGCGAAGCGGACCGACCTACGAGCAGTACTTC. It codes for CASSRRSGPTYEQYF.